Presented here are 8 T cell receptor beta chains from one specimen sequenced in a study of blood T cells in healthy people across ages. Then a second PCR, running about 6 to 12 cycles, was carried out with a sample-barcoded 5' primer and a J-beta primer mix. TCRdb re-derived calls from the 5' RACE reads in MiXCR, one entry per CDR3 protein. The sample records about 940,000 distinct CDR3 sequences, about 44% being singletons. Sequenced input: blood. The receptors stem from a man aged 30 to 45 in good health.

This clonotype was seen a few times. V gene TRBV3-1 combines with J gene TRBJ2-5; unclear D gene. This CDR3 is built from 12 residues. V was clipped by 3 bases and J by 5 bases, with 7 bases between them. Germline V gene data show CDR1 as LGHDT and CDR2 as YNNKEL (reference sequence). The DNA for the CDR3 is TGTGCCAGCAGCCAGTACGGTGAGACCCAGTACTTC. Its protein is CASSQYGETQYF.

On this clonotype: With a much larger clone just one base away, this may be a read error. The gene calls are TRBV2 and TRBJ1-2; 7 bases line up with TRBD1. Germline CDR1 reads SNHLY; CDR2 reads FYNNEI. The CDR3 spans 13 residues. V was pared by 10 bases and J by 0 bases, with 5 bases of the junction left unmatched. The CDR3 sequence: CAIQGTANYGYTF. The CDR3 DNA is TGTGCCATCCAGGGGACAGCTAACTATGGCTACACCTTC. Full variable domain (remainder filled in from reference TRBV2 and TRBJ1-2): EPEVTQTPSHQVTQMGQEVILRCVPISNHLYFYWYRQILGQKVEFLVSFYNNEISEKSEIFDDQFSVERPDGSNFTLKIRSTKLEDSAMYFCAIQGTANYGYTFGSGTRLTVV.

CDR3 in amino acids: CASSILPDSSGANVLTF. The CDR3 coding sequence is TGTGCCAGCAGCATTCTCCCCGATAGCTCTGGGGCCAACGTCCTGACTTTC. The J gene is TRBJ2-6, the V gene TRBV27; the D is unclear. Germline-derived CDR1 and CDR2 are MNHEY and SMNVEV (reference sequence). The V end was cut by 6 bases, the J end by 0 bases, with 15 bases between. The CDR3 has 17 amino acids. The full variable domain, completed using reference TRBV27 and TRBJ2-6, is EAQVTQNPRYLITVTGKKLTVTCSQNMNHEYMSWYRQDPGLGLRQIYYSMNVEVTDKGDVPEGYKVSRKEKRNFPLILESPSPNQTSLYFCASSILPDSSGANVLTFGAGSRLTVL.

This clonotype was counted between two and nine times. J is TRBJ2-5 and V is TRBV5-1; 9 bases line up with TRBD2. The J segment lost 5 bases and the V segment lost 4 bases, leaving 3 bases of the junction unmatched. The CDR3 contains 13 residues. CDR1 is SGHRS, CDR2 YFSETQ, per germline. The CDR3 sequence: CASSPSGEETQYF. As DNA, the CDR3 is TGCGCCAGCAGCCCTAGCGGGGAGGAGACCCAGTACTTC. Complete variable domain (other parts from reference TRBV5-1 and TRBJ2-5): KAGVTQTPRYLIKTRGQQVTLSCSPISGHRSVSWYQQTPGQGLQFLFEYFSETQRNKGNFPGRFSGRQFSNSRSEMNVSTLELGDSALYLCASSPSGEETQYFGPGTRLLVL.

The V call is TRBV5-1, the J call TRBJ2-5, with D perhaps assigned TRBD1 or TRBD2 (6 bases each). The CDR3 has 12 residues. V lost 7 bases and J lost 11, with 18 bases in between. Germline V gene data show CDR1 as SGHRS and CDR2 as YFSETQ. As DNA, the CDR3 is TGCGCCAGCCGGGGGCCCCCGGAAGAGCAGTACTTC. Translating gives CASRGPPEEQYF.

V is TRBV3-1 and J is TRBJ1-2, with a possible D match to TRBD1 (5 bases). This CDR3 contains 14 residues. Germline assignment: CDR1 LGHDT and CDR2 YNNKEL (reference sequence). Trimming cost V 1 base and J 5 bases, with 11 bases left between them. This CDR3 reads CASSQAGTDYGYTF. As DNA, the CDR3 is TGTGCCAGCAGCCAAGCCGGGACGGATTATGGCTACACCTTC.

This clonotype was seen more than once but under ten times. The chain has TRBV7-2 and TRBJ2-1; 8 bases match TRBD2. Looked up from germline, CDR1 is SGHTA and CDR2 is FQGNSA. With 3 bases clipped from V and 1 base from J, the junction kept 8 bases outside the gene matches. The CDR3 is made up of 17 amino acids. The chain's CDR3 is CASSFRPGGRSYNEQFF. CDR3 sequence (DNA): TGTGCCAGCAGCTTTCGTCCGGGGGGGCGATCCTACAATGAGCAGTTCTTC.

This clonotype occurred a few times. The chain employs TRBV3-1 and TRBJ2-2; D gene uncertain. Trimming shortened V by 4 bases and J by 6 bases, and 9 bases separated the two germline ends. Germline CDR1 LGHDT, CDR2 YNNKEL (reference sequence). This CDR3 comprises 13 residues. The CDR3 protein is CASSLRRAGELFF. CDR3 DNA: TGTGCCAGCAGCCTCCGTAGGGCCGGGGAGCTGTTTTTT.